A selection of T cell receptor beta chains follows, all from one sample in a study of PD-1 blockade in classical Hodgkin lymphoma. The protocol was immunoSEQ multiplex PCR, while the TCRdb copy is restricted to in-frame clones and leaves out a portion. The table includes tens of thousands of clones, 76% detected once. Sequencing was performed on peripheral blood mononuclear cells (PBMCs), taken at baseline. These receptors all come from a human donor with classical Hodgkin lymphoma. The CDR3 runs from the conserved cysteine through the conserved F or W. Fields, in order: clone size, V gene, D gene, J gene, CDR3 protein, CDR3 DNA. The D gene is left open where the match is weak. Some rows mark clone size as missing; the rest say once, few, many or name a class of expanded clone.

clone_size: NA; v_call: TRBV6-5; d_call: NA; j_call: TRBJ2-3; cdr3_aa: CASSPLGGTQYF; cdr3_nt: TGTGCCAGCAGCCCGCTAGGAGGCACGCAGTATTTT
clone_size: NA; v_call: TRBV30; d_call: NA; j_call: TRBJ2-3; cdr3_aa: CAWRTKGFTDTQYF; cdr3_nt: TGTGCCTGGAGGACTAAGGGGTTCACAGATACGCAGTATTTT
clone_size: NA; v_call: TRBV6-6; d_call: NA; j_call: TRBJ2-7; cdr3_aa: CASSYSLSGQPKYF; cdr3_nt: TGTGCCAGCAGTTACTCTCTCAGCGGGCAGCCAAAGTACTTC
clone_size: few; v_call: TRBV6-5; d_call: NA; j_call: TRBJ1-2; cdr3_aa: CATTPGSYGYTF; cdr3_nt: TGTGCCACCACCCCGGGGTCCTATGGCTACACCTTC
clone_size: NA; v_call: TRBV6-6; d_call: TRBD1; j_call: TRBJ2-7; cdr3_aa: CASTGTVSSYEQYF; cdr3_nt: TGTGCCAGCACCGGGACAGTAAGCTCCTACGAGCAGTACTTC
clone_size: few; v_call: TRBV11-3; d_call: TRBD2; j_call: TRBJ2-1; cdr3_aa: CASSPRTSGSYNEQFF; cdr3_nt: TGTGCCAGCAGCCCCCGGACTAGCGGGAGCTACAATGAGCAGTTCTTC
clone_size: NA; v_call: TRBV15; d_call: NA; j_call: TRBJ2-2; cdr3_aa: CATSRDEGFDTGELFF; cdr3_nt: TGTGCCACCAGCAGAGATGAGGGGTTCGACACCGGGGAGCTGTTTTTT
clone_size: few; v_call: TRBV18; d_call: NA; j_call: TRBJ2-2; cdr3_aa: CASSLGLTGELFF; cdr3_nt: TGTGCCAGCTCACTAGGGCTCACCGGGGAGCTGTTTTTT
clone_size: NA; v_call: TRBV7-2; d_call: NA; j_call: TRBJ2-5; cdr3_aa: CASSNSPPETQYF; cdr3_nt: TGTGCCAGCAGCAACTCCCCCCCAGAGACCCAGTACTTC
clone_size: NA; v_call: TRBV6-5; d_call: NA; j_call: TRBJ1-2; cdr3_aa: CASSLTGLDYTF; cdr3_nt: TGTGCCAGCAGCTTGACAGGTCTAGACTACACCTTC
clone_size: few; v_call: TRBV19; d_call: TRBD1; j_call: TRBJ1-2; cdr3_aa: CASSIFPRTGVFDGYTF; cdr3_nt: TGTGCCAGTAGTATATTCCCTAGGACAGGGGTTTTCGATGGCTACACCTTC
clone_size: NA; v_call: TRBV28; d_call: TRBD1; j_call: TRBJ1-4; cdr3_aa: CASSFQTGREKLFF; cdr3_nt: TGTGCCAGCAGTTTCCAGACAGGGCGTGAAAAACTGTTTTTT
clone_size: NA; v_call: TRBV13; d_call: NA; j_call: TRBJ2-4; cdr3_aa: CASSLRQTNIQYF; cdr3_nt: TGTGCCAGCAGCCTAAGACAGACAAACATTCAGTACTTC
clone_size: NA; v_call: TRBV6-5; d_call: NA; j_call: TRBJ1-4; cdr3_aa: CASSYDSYNEKLFF; cdr3_nt: TGTGCCAGCAGTTACGACAGTTATAATGAAAAACTGTTTTTT
clone_size: NA; v_call: TRBV7-7; d_call: NA; j_call: TRBJ2-7; cdr3_aa: CASSPGQPSYEQYF; cdr3_nt: TGTGCTAGCAGCCCTGGACAACCCTCTTACGAGCAGTACTTC
clone_size: NA; v_call: TRBV14; d_call: NA; j_call: TRBJ2-5; cdr3_aa: CATGSKETQYF; cdr3_nt: TGTGCCACGGGGAGTAAAGAGACCCAGTACTTC
clone_size: once; v_call: TRBV6-1; d_call: NA; j_call: TRBJ2-7; cdr3_aa: CASEIDYEQYF; cdr3_nt: TGTGCCAGCGAGATAGACTACGAGCAGTACTTC
clone_size: NA; v_call: TRBV5-3; d_call: NA; j_call: TRBJ1-5; cdr3_aa: CARSLGSGSRQPQHF; cdr3_nt: TGTGCCAGAAGCTTGGGTTCCGGGTCGCGGCAGCCCCAGCATTTT